This record looks at one T cell receptor (beta chain) sequence and its context. Its specificity is unknown. The V end lost 6 bases, the J end lost 7 bases, and 10 bases lay between the germline ends. Germline lookup yields CDR1 SGHTA and CDR2 FQGTGA. The CDR3 runs to 12 residues. Clones were sequenced by immunoSEQ multiplex PCR, and TCRdb holds only the in-frame ones, with some missing. The table shows under 9,500 clones, with 85% to 90% occurring only once. The entry originates in a study of neoadjuvant nivolumab and ipilimumab in lung cancer. Regarding the study as a whole: Resected-tumor TCR richness correlated positively with pretherapy blood richness. Pathologic regression was not significantly tied to TCR clonality. TCR sequencing covered a small number of samples. Compared with tumor-adjacent uninvolved lung, resected tumors showed greater richness and clonality.

The chain employs TRBV7-3 and TRBJ2-1; tentative D call: TRBD1 (5 bases). Sequenced material: tumor tissue, taken after neoadjuvant nivolumab, alone or with ipilimumab, at or shortly before surgery. The sequence came from an adult with non-small cell lung cancer. Here the CDR3 reads CASSSQGNEQFF. The CDR3 nucleotides read TGTGCCAGCAGTTCCCAGGGAAATGAGCAGTTCTTC.